This TCR beta chain was sequenced during a study of response to subunit inactivated influenza vaccine. Regarding the study as a whole: The authors suggested that few new T cells are recruited per seasonal influenza vaccination.

MiXCR, run by TCRdb on the RT-PCR reads, gives a single entry per CDR3 protein. This table has about 780,000 distinct CDR3 sequences, approximately 17% appearing once. CDR3 size: 15 residues. Germline lookup yields CDR1 SGDLS and CDR2 YYNGEE. After removal of 4 bases from V and 6 bases from J, the junction contained 9 bases not matched to a gene. This clonotype was detected many times. The target antigen is unknown. This chain connects TRBV9 to TRBJ2-1; 8 bases match TRBD2. Sequenced here: PBMCs from blood, sampled roughly 5 days after vaccination. This TCR came from a man aged 45-65 years who received an inactivated influenza vaccine. The CDR3: CASSPRLAGLNEQFF. The CDR3 nucleotides are TGTGCCAGCAGCCCACGTCTAGCGGGTCTCAATGAGCAGTTCTTC.